Here is one TCR beta chain with its context. Antigen unknown. These data come from a study of T cell repertoires in ileal Crohn's disease. Study at large: 35% were active smokers at surgery; median disease duration was roughly eight years. Every patient was operated on for stricturing (around 61%) or penetrating (approximately 40%) complications. General study findings and limits: Clonality above 26.8% at surgery always came with endoscopic recurrence. Active smokers at surgery had more clonal expansions than non-smokers.

Profiled with immunoSEQ multiplex PCR; TCRdb holds only in-frame clones, not every one. The sample yields roughly 5,000 clones, around 83% seen once. Trimming shortened V by 5 bases and J by 4 bases, and 15 bases separated the two germline ends. This CDR3 has 15 residues. Germline CDR1 is LGHNA and CDR2 is YSLEER. The V call is TRBV4-3, the J call TRBJ1-5; no reliable D call. The sequencing input was ileal tissue. The receptor was derived from an adult with Crohn's disease. The DNA for the CDR3 is TGCGCCAGCAGCGAAGTCTTCGGGATTAATCAGCCCCAGCATTTT. This sequence encodes CASSEVFGINQPQHF.